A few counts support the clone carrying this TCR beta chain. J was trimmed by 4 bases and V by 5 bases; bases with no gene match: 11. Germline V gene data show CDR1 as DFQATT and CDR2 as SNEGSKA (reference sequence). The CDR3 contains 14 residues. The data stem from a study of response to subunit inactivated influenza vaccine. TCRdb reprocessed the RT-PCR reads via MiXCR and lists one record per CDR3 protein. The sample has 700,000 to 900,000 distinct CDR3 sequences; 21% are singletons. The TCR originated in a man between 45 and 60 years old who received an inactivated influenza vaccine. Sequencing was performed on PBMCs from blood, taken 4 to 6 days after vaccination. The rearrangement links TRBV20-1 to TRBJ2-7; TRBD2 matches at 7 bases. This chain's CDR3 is CSALDVSGEYEQYF. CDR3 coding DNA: TGCAGTGCTTTAGATGTCAGCGGGGAATACGAGCAGTACTTC.